These T cell receptor beta chains were read from a single sample in a study of blood T cells in healthy people across ages. TCRdb ran MiXCR on the 5' RACE reads and lists one entry per CDR3 protein. The sample includes under 800,000 distinct CDR3 sequences, 35% to 45% seen only once; the top ten take about 20%. The source material was blood. These receptor sequences come from a woman in her sixties or seventies in good health. Each CDR3 is given with its conserved first and last residue. A D gene is named only where the DNA matches it firmly. Some rows mark clone size as missing; the rest say once, few, many or name a class of expanded clone.

CDR3nt,CDR3aa,abundance,len,v_gene,j_gene,d_gene
TGTGCCAGCAGCGTAGCGATCAGTTCGCCCTACGAGCAGTACTTC,CASSVAISSPYEQYF,few,15,TRBV9,TRBJ2-7,.
TGTGCCAGCGGACCCAGCGGGAGGGGGGAGACCCAGTACTTC,CASGPSGRGETQYF,.,14,TRBV18,TRBJ2-5,TRBD2
TGTGCCATCAGTGATTCAGGGAGCTTCGCTGAAGCTTTCTTT,CAISDSGSFAEAFF,.,14,TRBV10-3,TRBJ1-1,.
TGTGCCAGCAGTTATACCGGGACTAGGACAGATACGCAGTATTTT,CASSYTGTRTDTQYF,.,15,TRBV6-6,TRBJ2-3,TRBD2
TGTGCCAGCAGCCACGGACACTCCGTGACAGAGACCCAGTACTTC,CASSHGHSVTETQYF,.,15,TRBV6-2/TRBV6-3,TRBJ2-5,.
TGCAGTGCTAGCCGGCCCTGGGGGACCCAGTACTTC,CSASRPWGTQYF,few,12,TRBV20-1,TRBJ2-5,.
TGTGCCAGCAGCGTACGACAGGGTAATGAAAAACTGTTTTTT,CASSVRQGNEKLFF,few,14,TRBV9,TRBJ1-4,TRBD1
TGCGCCAGCAGCCATGCAAAAATTGGGGGGAGCGAGCAGTACTTC,CASSHAKIGGSEQYF,.,15,TRBV5-1,TRBJ2-7,.
TGTGCCAGCAGCGCCAGTAGCGGGAGGGATATCTACGAGCAGTACTTC,CASSASSGRDIYEQYF,few,16,TRBV9,TRBJ2-7,TRBD2
TGTGCCAGCAGCTTACGGGGGCGAGAGACCCAGTTCTTC,CASSLRGRETQFF,.,13,TRBV7-3,TRBJ2-1,.
TGTGCCAGCAGCTTGGGGGCAGGACAGAACCAAGAGACCCAGTACTTC,CASSLGAGQNQETQYF,few,16,TRBV5-5,TRBJ2-5,.
TGCGCCAGCAGCCAGTTTTGGTTCGAGTCCACGGAGACCCGGTACTTC,CASSQFWFESTETRYF,.,16,TRBV5-1,TRBJ2-7,.
TGTGCCAGCAGCTCGTCAGGGCCAAGCTCCTACAATGAGCAGTACTTC,CASSSSGPSSYNEQYF,.,16,TRBV7-3,TRBJ2-5,.
TGCGCCAGCAGCCAAGAAGGGCGAGATACGCAGTATTTT,CASSQEGRDTQYF,many,13,TRBV4-3,TRBJ2-3,.
TGTGCCAGCAGCGTAGCAGGACTAGCGGGGATAGATACGCAGTATTTT,CASSVAGLAGIDTQYF,.,16,TRBV9,TRBJ2-3,TRBD2
TGTGCCAGCAGAGGTAGCCGGGGTTCACCCCTCCACTTT,CASRGSRGSPLHF,.,13,TRBV6-6,TRBJ1-6,.
TGTGCCAGCAGCTTACCCGGGACGAATTCACCCCTCCACTTT,CASSLPGTNSPLHF,.,14,TRBV7-2,TRBJ1-6,.
TGCAGCGTTGAAGATGGCGCGGGTGGTTTGAGCTACACCTTC,CSVEDGAGGLSYTF,many,14,TRBV29-1,TRBJ1-2,.
TGTGCCAGCAGCCGTTCTATTAGCGGGCCCTCCTACGAGCAGTACTTC,CASSRSISGPSYEQYF,.,16,TRBV4-2,TRBJ2-7,TRBD2
TGTGCCAGCAGCTTAATACGGCTGAACACTGAAGCTTTCTTT,CASSLIRLNTEAFF,many,14,TRBV7-2,TRBJ1-1,.
TGCGCCAGCAGTGAGTCGTCTGGCGAGCAGTACTTC,CASSESSGEQYF,few,12,TRBV10-1,TRBJ2-7,.
TGCAGTGCTAGAGTCCCACGGGCAACAGAGACCCAGTACTTC,CSARVPRATETQYF,once,14,TRBV20-1,TRBJ2-5,.
TGCGCCAGCCGATTTGGGACCAGCACTGAAGCTTTCTTT,CASRFGTSTEAFF,.,13,TRBV10-2,TRBJ1-1,.
TGTGCCAGCAGTTACCCCCGGGTTAGCGGGCTCTACGAGCAGTACTTC,CASSYPRVSGLYEQYF,.,16,TRBV6-2/TRBV6-3,TRBJ2-7,TRBD2
TGCAGTGCTAGAGAGTCTAGCGGGGGGGCGTCGACCCAGTACTTC,CSARESSGGASTQYF,few,15,TRBV20-1,TRBJ2-5,TRBD2
TGTGCCACCAGTGATGACGGCAGGGGGAACTATGGCTACACCTTC,CATSDDGRGNYGYTF,.,15,TRBV24-1,TRBJ1-2,TRBD1
TGCAGCGAGATAGCGGCCTCAGAGACCCAGTACTTC,CSEIAASETQYF,many,12,TRBV29-1,TRBJ2-5,.
TGTGCCAGCAGCCCGACGCTGTACAATGAGCAGTTCTTC,CASSPTLYNEQFF,.,13,TRBV6-2/TRBV6-3,TRBJ2-1,.
TGTGCCAGCAGCCAAGAGAGGCTAGTGGGGAGGGAGACCCAGTACTTC,CASSQERLVGRETQYF,.,16,TRBV3-1,TRBJ2-5,.
TGTGCCAGCAGCCTGGGCCCAGTCGCGGAGACCCAGTACTTC,CASSLGPVAETQYF,once,14,TRBV7-2,TRBJ2-5,.
TGTGCGGTAGTTCCGGGAGGGCCAAACGAGCAGTACTTC,CAVVPGGPNEQYF,.,13,TRBV28,TRBJ2-7,TRBD2
TGTGCCAGCAGCCAAGATTTTGTGGGGGGGGACTCCTACGAGCAGTACTTC,CASSQDFVGGDSYEQYF,few,17,TRBV3-1,TRBJ2-7,TRBD2
TGTGCCAGCAGATGGACAGGGATGGAAGGAAACACCATATATTTT,CASRWTGMEGNTIYF,.,15,TRBV12-3/TRBV12-4,TRBJ1-3,TRBD1
TGTGCCAGCAGCTTACCCCCTAGCGGGGTCAGGATCCCAGATACGCAGTATTTT,CASSLPPSGVRIPDTQYF,few,18,TRBV13,TRBJ2-3,TRBD2
TGTGCCAGCAGTTACGATAGGCAGCCAAACTATGGCTACACCTTC,CASSYDRQPNYGYTF,.,15,TRBV6-5,TRBJ1-2,.
TGTGCCAGCAGCTTACAGGAGGTCGGGGAGCTGTTTTTT,CASSLQEVGELFF,.,13,TRBV7-9,TRBJ2-2,.
TGTGCCAGCAGTACTCCGGGACAGCTGAGCTCCTATAATTCACCCCTCCACTTT,CASSTPGQLSSYNSPLHF,.,18,TRBV28,TRBJ1-6,TRBD1
TGCAGTGCTAGACTAGCGGGAGACTCCTACGAGCAGTACTTC,CSARLAGDSYEQYF,.,14,TRBV20-1,TRBJ2-7,TRBD2